This T cell receptor beta chain was documented in a study of identical twins. Study results and limitations: The study found that models underestimated out-of-frame TCR alpha sharing in monozygotic twins. Insertions ran lower in abundant cord blood beta clonotypes, though not in memory repertoires.

The V gene's germline CDR1 is SGDLS and CDR2 YYNGEE. The CDR3 contains 14 residues. V dropped 4 bases and J dropped 7; count of bases not matched to a gene: 6. TCRdb independently ran MiXCR on the 5' RACE reads; one entry per CDR3 protein. The sample yields about 530,000 distinct CDR3 sequences, 13% to 15% seen once. As for this clonotype: Its antigen is currently unknown.

These data were also filed under a second study, of yellow fever vaccine responses in identical twins.

V gene TRBV9 combines with J gene TRBJ2-1; 9 bases fit TRBD2. The TCR comes from a woman aged 18-29 years in good health. Sequenced: CD4+ T cells sorted from blood. DNA of the CDR3: TGTGCCAGCAGCTTTAGCGGGAGCACGAATGAGCAGTTCTTC. Translation gives CASSFSGSTNEQFF.